This TCR beta chain was identified during a study of cytomegalovirus exposure and HLA in healthy donors. Study-wide points: The classifier, whose performance was assessed in both the original and validation cohorts, reportedly diagnosed cytomegalovirus status with high specificity and sensitivity. Across donors, presence/absence analyses took sequencing depth to be roughly uniform. Listed as cytomegalovirus-associated were 150 to 200 TCR beta chains. TCR beta sequences numbering 15,000 to 20,000 were associated with HLA alleles at 0.05 false discovery rate in a later analysis.

Both 60 Vbeta primers and 13 Jbeta primers went into the PCR. The assay was immunoSEQ multiplex PCR, and TCRdb's table has in-frame clones only and misses some. Of under 150,000 clones in the sample, over 60% are singletons; the top ten hold over 2%. Germline-derived CDR1 and CDR2 are SGHRS and YFSETQ. The CDR3 loop spans 17 amino acids. The ends lost 4 bases at V and 0 bases at J; junction bases unmatched: 8. A note on this clone: What it recognizes is unknown.

The V gene is TRBV5-1, the J gene TRBJ2-2, with 8 bases lining up with TRBD1. This clonotype originated in a man between 40 and 49 years old in good health and CMV-seronegative. The sequencing sample was made of PBMCs. CDR3: CASSVYRGYANTGELFF. CDR3 DNA sequence: TGCGCCAGCAGCGTGTACAGGGGGTACGCGAACACCGGGGAGCTGTTTTTT.